This T cell receptor beta chain appears in the sequencing data of a study of CD8 T cells in ankylosing spondylitis. This clonotype was counted at least ten times. From the 5' RACE reads, TCRdb called clonotypes with MiXCR, one entry per CDR3 protein. Of about 340,000 distinct CDR3 sequences listed, 14% to 15% are singletons. Trimming shortened V by 5 bases and J by 2 bases, and 15 bases separated the two germline ends. CDR3 length equals 15 residues. CDR1 SGHTA and CDR2 FQGNSA come from the germline V gene. Sequenced input: blood, either unsorted or a sorted T cell fraction (not recorded which). This clonotype originated in a male donor with ankylosing spondylitis or in good health (not recorded which). This rearrangement joins TRBV7-2 to TRBJ1-2; possibly TRBD1 for D (5 bases). DNA of the CDR3: TGTGCCAGCAGCCCGACAGTAGGCGCGAACTATGGCTACACCTTC. Amino acids: CASSPTVGANYGYTF.